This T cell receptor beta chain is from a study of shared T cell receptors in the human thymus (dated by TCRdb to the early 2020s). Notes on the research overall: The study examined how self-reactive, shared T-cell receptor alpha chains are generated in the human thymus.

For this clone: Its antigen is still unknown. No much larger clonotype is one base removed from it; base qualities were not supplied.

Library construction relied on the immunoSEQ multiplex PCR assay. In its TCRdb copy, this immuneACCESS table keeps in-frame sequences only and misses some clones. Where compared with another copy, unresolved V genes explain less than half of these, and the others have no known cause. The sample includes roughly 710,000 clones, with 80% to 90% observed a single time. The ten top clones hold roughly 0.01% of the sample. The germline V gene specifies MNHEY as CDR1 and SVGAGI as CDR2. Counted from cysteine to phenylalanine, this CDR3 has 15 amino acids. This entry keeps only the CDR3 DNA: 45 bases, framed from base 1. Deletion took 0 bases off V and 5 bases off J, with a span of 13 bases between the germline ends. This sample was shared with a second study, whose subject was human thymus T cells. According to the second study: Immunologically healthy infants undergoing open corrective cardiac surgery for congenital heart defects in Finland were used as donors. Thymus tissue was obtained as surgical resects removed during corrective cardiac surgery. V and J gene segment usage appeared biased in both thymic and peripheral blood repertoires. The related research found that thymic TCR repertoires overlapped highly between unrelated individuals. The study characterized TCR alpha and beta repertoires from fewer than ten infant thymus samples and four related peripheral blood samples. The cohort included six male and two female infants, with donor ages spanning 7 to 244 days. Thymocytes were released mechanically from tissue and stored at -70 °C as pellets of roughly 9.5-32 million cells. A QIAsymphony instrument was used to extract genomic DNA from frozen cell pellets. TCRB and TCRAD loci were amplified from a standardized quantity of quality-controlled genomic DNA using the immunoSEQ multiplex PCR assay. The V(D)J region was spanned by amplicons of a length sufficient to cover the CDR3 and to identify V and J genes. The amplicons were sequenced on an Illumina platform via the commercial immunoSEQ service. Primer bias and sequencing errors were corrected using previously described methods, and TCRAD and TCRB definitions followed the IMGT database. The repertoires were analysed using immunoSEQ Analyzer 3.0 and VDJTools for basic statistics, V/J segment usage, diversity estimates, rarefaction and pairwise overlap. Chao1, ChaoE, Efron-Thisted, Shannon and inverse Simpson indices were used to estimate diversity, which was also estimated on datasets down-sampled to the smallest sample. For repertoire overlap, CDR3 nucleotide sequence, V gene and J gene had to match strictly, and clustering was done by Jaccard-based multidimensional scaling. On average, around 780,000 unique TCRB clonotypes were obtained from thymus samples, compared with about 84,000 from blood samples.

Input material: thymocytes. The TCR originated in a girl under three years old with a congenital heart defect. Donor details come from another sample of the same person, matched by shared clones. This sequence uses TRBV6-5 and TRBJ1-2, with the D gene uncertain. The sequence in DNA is TGTGCCAGCAGTTACTCGATCGAGGGTTGGTATGGCTACACCTTC. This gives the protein CASSYSIEGWYGYTF.